The sample holds a few counts of the clone carrying this T cell receptor beta chain. Uncontrolled infection, other autoimmune disease, pregnancy or lactation barred patients from enrollment. Diagnoses used clinical symptoms, serum thyroxine and TRAb, thyroid ultrasound and orbital computed tomography. The data were obtained in a study of T cells in Graves' hyperthyroidism and ophthalmopathy. The TCR beta CDR3 regions underwent amplification using RNA transcripts as the source. The HTBI primer set drove a first-round RT-PCR of the TCR CDR3. TCRdb re-derived calls from the multiplex PCR reads in MiXCR, one entry per CDR3 protein. The sample consists of some 180,000 distinct CDR3 sequences, 15% to 20% of them appearing once. V trimming: 1 base; J trimming: 2 bases; junction bases outside the gene matches: 4. Germline V lookup: CDR1 LGHDT, CDR2 YNNKEL (reference sequence). CDR3 length: 17 amino acids.

The J gene is TRBJ2-3, the V gene TRBV3-1; 12 bases are shared with TRBD2. The sample taken for sequencing was blood. This receptor was identified in a woman aged 45 to 65 with Graves' hyperthyroidism. Written as DNA, the CDR3 is TGTGCCAGCAGCCAAGTACGGACTAGCGGGACCACAGATACGCAGTATTTT. Protein product: CASSQVRTSGTTDTQYF.